This entry describes one TCR beta chain. This clonotype came up once. Its antigen is not yet known. No per-base quality is available; no much larger clone lies one base away. One read alone lends weak support. The TCR beta CDR3 regions were amplified from the RNA transcripts. For the first round of RT-PCR on the TCR CDR3, the HTBI primer set was used together with the Qiagen OneStep RT-PCR kit. The libraries were constructed in a second round of multiplex PCR and then size-selected and purified. Libraries were sequenced paired-end with 100 bp reads on an Illumina HiSeq2000. Per the authors' processing: Raw data were processed with SOAPnuke, discarding reads with adapters, uncalled bases, mean Phred below 15, or no exact constant-primer or identifier match. COPE v1.2.5 was used to merge the high-quality paired reads, and each unique nucleotide sequence was defined as a clonotype. MiTCR v1.1 was used to align clonotypes to the IMGT TRBV, TRBD and TRBJ reference segments. Analysis was restricted to V-J combinations with a frequency above 0.0001, which covered about 99% of repertoires. A TCS score was defined as the ratio of F50 (clonal expansion) to E x V (chaos), with BLOSUM62-based TCRdist applied between CDR3 peptides within each V-J. Welch's t-statistics and random forest reduced 500 to 550 V-J features to roughly 13, which were used in a naive Bayes classifier (R e1071). TCRdb reworked the public reads: Q25 trimming with fastp, MiXCR clone assembly, productive beta chains retained. CDR3 protein sequences are deduplicated, and each keeps its most common genes and DNA. TCRdb, rather than the study authors, made the V and J calls. Here the sample has 300,000 to 350,000 distinct CDR3 sequences; over 20% occur a single time. The top ten hold about 50% of the sample.

Graves' hyperthyroidism was defined as stable when no progression to ophthalmopathy occurred over 18 months of follow-up. The hyperthyroidism patients were between 18 and 65 years old and newly diagnosed, with a disease duration of less than 2 months. Any patient with an uncontrolled infection, another autoimmune disease, pregnancy or lactation was excluded. Diagnoses were based on clinical symptoms, serum thyroxine and TRAb, thyroid ultrasound and orbital computed tomography. PBMCs were isolated from about 10 ml of fresh peripheral blood by Ficoll-Paque density gradient centrifugation. Total RNA was extracted with Trizol reagent, and quality was checked on an Agilent 2100 Bioanalyzer. The data were taken from a study of T cells in Graves' hyperthyroidism and ophthalmopathy (dated by TCRdb to the late 2010s). Study-level background: Peripheral blood samples were taken at initial diagnosis, before any treatment was given. After blood sampling, hyperthyroidism patients were treated with methimazole at a starting dose of 30 mg daily, and ophthalmopathy patients were treated with high-dose intravenous methylprednisolone. The 100 or so discovery patients were randomly split 7:3 into training and test sets. Whether ophthalmopathy could be predicted prospectively was tested in an independent validation cohort made up of under 20 hyperthyroidism patients plus 17 patients who later progressed to ophthalmopathy. In addition, the study compared T-cell repertoires in thyroid tissue and in blood from five to seven Graves' hyperthyroidism patients. A discovery cohort of roughly 100 patients, approximately 45 with Graves' ophthalmopathy and roughly 59 with stable Graves' hyperthyroidism, was used to find distinguishing TCR V-J signatures. TCR Vbeta CDR3 sequencing of fewer than 150 peripheral blood samples (over 40 ophthalmopathy, 75 hyperthyroidism and roughly 17 progressor patients) is reported in the paper. What the work shows at the level of the full study, not this receptor alone: Blood samples also contained most of the expanded thyroid clonotypes (frequency above 0.001), which suggests that blood repertoires may reflect thyroid immune responses. A model built on a 13 V-J signature distinguished ophthalmopathy from stable hyperthyroidism, reaching 85% to 90% sensitivity and 81.08% specificity in cross-validation and 80%/75% in testing. No statistical method was used to fix the sample size in advance, and group allocation was not hidden from the investigators. During validation, the model predicted progression to ophthalmopathy a median of approximately six months ahead of onset, with almost 71% sensitivity and 72% to 85% specificity.

At the junction V is shortened by 0 bases and J by 6 bases, with 9 bases in between. Sequences SEHNR (CDR1) and FQNEAQ (CDR2) are obtained from the germline V gene (reference sequence). Its CDR3 holds 15 amino acids, cysteine through phenylalanine. The DNA shown is the 45-base CDR3, in frame from base 1. The specimen sequenced was blood. The source is a woman aged 50 to 60 with Graves' hyperthyroidism. The V and J genes are TRBV7-9 and TRBJ1-6; the D gene is not confidently resolved. DNA sequence: TGTGCCAGCAGCTTAGCTGGGTTTTCTAATTCACCCCTCCACTTT. It specifies CASSLAGFSNSPLHF.